This TCR beta chain comes out of a study of shared clonotypes between healthy human individuals. Study details: Researchers drew samples from two women and a few men aged 18 to 49. Findings and caveats of the study: Investigators expected sequencing depth to affect clonotype sharing among donors. Of the naive CD4 clonotypes, about 5.4% were shared across several donors.

The CDR3 extends over 15 amino acids. CDR1 is LNHDA, CDR2 SQIVND, per germline (reference sequence). V lost 8 bases and J lost 1; bases outside the gene matches: 8. A CD45RA-negative memory subset and a CD45RA+ naive subset were separated from the CD4+ cells. Concerning this clone: Its cognate antigen is unknown.

Measured with immunoSEQ multiplex PCR; TCRdb has only the in-frame clones, and not every one. Of 1,500,000 or so clones in the sample, approximately 98.5% were seen once. What was sequenced was naive CD4+ T cells sorted from blood. Subset described: CD45RA+ positively selected. This sequence originates from a young man in good health. This chain connects TRBV19 to TRBJ1-5, with 7 bases identical to TRBD1. CDR3 residues: CASETGLLSNQPQHF. In nucleotides, the CDR3 is TGTGCCAGTGAGACAGGGCTCTTGAGCAATCAGCCCCAGCATTTT.